This T cell receptor beta chain was profiled in a study of blood T cell repertoires in COVID-19. Study background: Sites across the United States, Italy and Spain contributed samples from acute and convalescent COVID-19. PBMCs, B-cell-depleted T cells, or T cells were the source of the cDNA or gDNA that made up the material.

CDR3 length: 14 amino acids. V gave up 6 bases and J gave up 5 bases; unmatched junction bases: 5. Germline assignment: CDR1 WNHNN and CDR2 SYGVQD (reference sequence). Per the original data handling: Nucleated cell counts were estimated from reference gene primer amplification. Clones were read by immunoSEQ multiplex PCR, and TCRdb kept only the in-frame ones, dropping some. The D gene and trimming were derived from the DNA, and the V and J assignments and clone size from that table. Of 200,000 to 250,000 clones listed, about four fifths are singletons. Sequencing was done on a sample of peripheral blood. The genes are TRBV10-1 and TRBJ1-1; 11 positions match TRBD1. The sequence was collected from a man aged 45 to 65 with active or convalescent COVID-19. CDR3 nucleotides: TGCGCCAGCAGGGCCGGGACAGGGGGTACTGAAGCTTTCTTT. The encoded protein is CASRAGTGGTEAFF.